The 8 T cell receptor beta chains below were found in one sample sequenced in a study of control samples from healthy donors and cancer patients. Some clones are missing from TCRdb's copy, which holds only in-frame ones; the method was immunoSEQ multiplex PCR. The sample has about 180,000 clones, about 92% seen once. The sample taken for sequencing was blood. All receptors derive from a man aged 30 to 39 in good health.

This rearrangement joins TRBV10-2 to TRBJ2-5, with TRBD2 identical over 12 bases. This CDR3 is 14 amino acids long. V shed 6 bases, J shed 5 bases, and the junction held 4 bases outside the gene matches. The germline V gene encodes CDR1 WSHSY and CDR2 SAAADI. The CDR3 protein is CASRGLAGYETQYF. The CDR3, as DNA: TGCGCCAGCAGGGGACTAGCGGGCTATGAGACCCAGTACTTC.

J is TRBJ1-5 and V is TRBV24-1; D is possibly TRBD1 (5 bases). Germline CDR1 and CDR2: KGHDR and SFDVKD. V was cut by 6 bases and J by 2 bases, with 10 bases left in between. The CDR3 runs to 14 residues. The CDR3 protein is CATSRGVGNQPQHF. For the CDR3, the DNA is TGTGCCACCAGTAGAGGGGTCGGCAATCAGCCCCAGCATTTT.

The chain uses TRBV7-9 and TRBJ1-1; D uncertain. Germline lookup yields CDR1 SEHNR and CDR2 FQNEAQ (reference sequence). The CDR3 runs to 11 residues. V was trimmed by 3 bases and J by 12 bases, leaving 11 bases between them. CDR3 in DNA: TGTGCCAGCAGCTTTAAAGGTATGACTTTCTTT. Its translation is CASSFKGMTFF. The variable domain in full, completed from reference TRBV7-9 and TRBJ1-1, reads DTGVSQNPRHKITKRGQNVTFRCDPISEHNRLYWYRQTLGQGPEFLTYFQNEAQLEKSRLLSDRFSAERPKGSFSTLEIQRTEQGDSAMYLCASSFKGMTFFGQGTRLTVV.

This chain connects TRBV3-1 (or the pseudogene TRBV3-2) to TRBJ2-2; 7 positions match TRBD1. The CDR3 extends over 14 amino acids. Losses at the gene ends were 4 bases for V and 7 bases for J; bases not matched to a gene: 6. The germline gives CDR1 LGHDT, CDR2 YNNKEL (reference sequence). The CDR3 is CASSPLSGGGELFF. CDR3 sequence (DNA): TGTGCCAGCAGCCCCTTATCAGGGGGCGGGGAGCTGTTTTTT.

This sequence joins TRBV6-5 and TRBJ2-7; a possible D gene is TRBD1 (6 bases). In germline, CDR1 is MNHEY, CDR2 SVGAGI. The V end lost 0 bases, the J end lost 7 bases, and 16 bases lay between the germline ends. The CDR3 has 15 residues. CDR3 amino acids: CASSYSSTGVREQYF. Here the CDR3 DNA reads TGTGCCAGCAGTTACTCCTCGACAGGCGTCAGGGAGCAGTACTTC.

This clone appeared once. Here the CDR3 DNA reads TGCGCCAGCAGTGAGTTGGGAGGTTCGAACACCGGGGAGCTGTTTTTT. Residues: CASSELGGSNTGELFF. The rearrangement links TRBV10-2 to TRBJ2-2; the D gene is possibly TRBD2 (6 bases). Between the trimmed V and J ends, which lost 1 base and 0 bases, there was a span of 9 bases. Germline CDR1 is WSHSY and CDR2 is SAAADI. This CDR3 is 16 amino acids long.

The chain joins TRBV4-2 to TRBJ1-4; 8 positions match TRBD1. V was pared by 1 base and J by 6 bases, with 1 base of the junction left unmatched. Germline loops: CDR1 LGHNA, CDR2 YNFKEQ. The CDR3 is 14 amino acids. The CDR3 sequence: CASSQAGQDEKLFF. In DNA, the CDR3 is TGTGCCAGCAGCCAAGCGGGACAGGATGAAAAACTGTTTTTT.

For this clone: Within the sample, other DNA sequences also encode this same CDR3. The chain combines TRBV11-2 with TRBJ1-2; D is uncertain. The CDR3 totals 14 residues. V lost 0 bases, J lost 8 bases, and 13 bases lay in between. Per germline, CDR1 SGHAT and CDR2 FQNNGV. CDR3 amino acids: CASSLEGGVGGYTF. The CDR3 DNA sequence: TGTGCCAGCAGCTTAGAAGGTGGGGTGGGGGGCTACACCTTC.